This T cell receptor (beta chain) originates from a study of CD8 T cells in Susac syndrome (dated by TCRdb to the late 2010s). General notes on the study: Whether CD8+ T cell activation and differentiation in Susac syndrome was antigen driven was tested using repertoire sequencing. The clonality of the CD8+ T cell repertoire was compared across 12 healthy donors, some 14 Susac syndrome patients and under 19 multiple sclerosis patients. The investigation overall reported the following: The TCR sequencing and HLA analysis was acknowledged to have included a relatively small number of individuals.

Peripheral blood CD8+ and CD4+ T cells from healthy donors, Susac syndrome patients and multiple sclerosis patients were profiled by high-throughput TCR beta sequencing. The multiple sclerosis controls were treatment-naive patients who had stable or active relapsing-remitting disease and met the revised McDonald criteria. CD8+ TEMRA cells were enriched by FACS, while bulk CD8+ and CD4+ T cells were purified by magnetic negative isolation. Blood was drawn into EDTA tubes, processed within 24 hours, and PBMCs were isolated by density gradient centrifugation. PBMCs destined for TCR sequencing were cryopreserved in liquid nitrogen and later thawed in a 37 °C water bath. The sorted or isolated CD4+, CD8+ and CD8+ TEMRA cells had a purity of 90% or higher. Concerning this clonotype: Its antigen is currently not known. No much larger clone is present one base from it, and per-base qualities are unavailable.

RNA was extracted using the RNeasy kit, and roughly 0.45 to 1 microgram was reverse transcribed with random hexamers. The immunoSEQ multiplex PCR assay, which covers 54 Vbeta and 13 Jbeta segments, was used to amplify TCR beta CDR3 regions. PCR amplification bias was corrected using a synthetic template baseline for primer optimization and computational correction. Under the source paper's analysis protocol: Reads were assigned to V, D and J genes according to IMGT and analyzed in immunoSEQ Analyzer, with only productive sequences retained. Clonality was computed as one minus Shannon entropy normalized by log2 of the number of productive unique sequences. Public and private clones were assessed among the 100 most prevalent clones of each patient and control. Susac-specific clones were defined as absent from healthy and MS cohorts, 850 to 1,300 published viral clones and other ImmuneACCESS disease sequences. In-frame beta chains were kept once TCRdb had trimmed the public reads at Q25 with fastp and called clones with MiXCR. One record per CDR3 amino acid sequence lists the most common genes and DNA. The V and J calls follow TCRdb's processing rather than the paper's. For this sample the table gives approximately 120,000 distinct CDR3 sequences, of which about 90% were detected only once. The ten largest clones represent 0.24% of the sample.

Reading from cysteine to phenylalanine, the CDR3 counts 14 amino acids. Just CDR3 DNA is preserved here, 42 bases in frame from base 1. The junction carries 8 bases between V and J, which are trimmed by 5 bases and 0 bases respectively. CDR1 SGHTA and CDR2 FQGNSA are derived from the germline V gene. The rearranged segments are TRBV7-2 and TRBJ1-5, with no reliable assignment of the D segment. What was sequenced was CD8+ T cells from PBMCs. The receptor comes from a human donor with multiple sclerosis. The nucleotide sequence is TGTGCCAGCAGCCCGGTCAGTAGCAATCAGCCCCAGCATTTT. Translated, it reads CASSPVSSNQPQHF.